The TCR beta chain described here comes from a study of blood T cell repertoires in COVID-19. Study-level background: Some COVID-19 samples were acute and others convalescent; all came from the United States, Italy and Spain. T cells, B-cell-depleted T cells, or PBMCs supplied cDNA or gDNA.

Authors' data handling: Quantification of nucleated cells was approximated via reference gene primer amplification. TCRdb's copy holds only in-frame clones and misses some; the assay was immunoSEQ multiplex PCR. V and J calls and clone size are those listed in that table; D and trimming were worked out from the DNA. The data hold 100,000 or so clones, with approximately 88% observed a single time. Germline lookup yields CDR1 MGHDK and CDR2 SYGVNS. Trimming took 0 bases from V and 3 from J; bases not matched to a gene: 1. The CDR3 contains 15 residues. The table lists this clone with a count of one. The chain links TRBV25-1 to TRBJ2-1; TRBD2 matches at 8 bases. The sample consisted of peripheral blood. The sequence came from a woman aged 55 to 70 with acute or convalescent COVID-19. CDR3 sequence reads: CASSEYGGDYNEQFF. The CDR3, as DNA: TGTGCCAGCAGTGAATACGGGGGGGACTACAATGAGCAGTTCTTC.